The present TCR beta chain was sequenced within a study of T cell repertoires in cytomegalovirus infection. Study as a whole: Recently identified HLA-C-restricted CMV epitopes were used, and well-studied HLA-B-restricted CMV epitopes were used as well.

One entry per CDR3 protein results from TCRdb running MiXCR on the reads. The table records some 130,000 distinct CDR3 sequences, more than 30% of them present only once. Points on this clonotype: Its specificity is not known. One junction end disagrees with the germline gene, perhaps due to a read error.

The sequencing used CD8+ T cells from cultured PBMCs, collected from culture after CMV antigen stimulation. This receptor was obtained from a human donor in good health (CMV status not recorded). Some clones in this sample may be carry-over from other donors' samples.

The DNA for the CDR3 is TGTGCCGGCAGCTTGTCTTACGGCACAGATACGCAGTATTTT. It specifies CAGSLSYGTDTQYF. The chain uses TRBV7-9 and TRBJ2-3; D uncertain. CDR1 is SEHNR, CDR2 FQNEAQ, per germline (reference sequence). The CDR3 spans 14 residues. Full variable domain (remainder filled in from reference TRBV7-9 and TRBJ2-3): DTGVSQNPRHKITKRGQNVTFRCDPISEHNRLYWYRQTLGQGPEFLTYFQNEAQLEKSRLLSDRFSAERPKGSFSTLEIQRTEQGDSAMYLCAGSLSYGTDTQYFGPGTRLTVL.